This record concerns one TCR beta chain sequence. What it binds is unknown. The sample originates from a study of cytomegalovirus exposure and HLA in healthy donors. Overall study results and limits: Certain indistinguishable V segments, among them TRBV6-2 and TRBV6-3, were excluded.

PCR was performed using 60 Vbeta and 13 Jbeta primers. Assay used: immunoSEQ multiplex PCR; TCRdb lists only in-frame clones, some missing. The data show around 100,000 clones, 60% to 85% seen once. This CDR3 contains 15 residues. Per the germline V gene, CDR1 is SGDLS and CDR2 is YYNGEE. The J segment lost 1 base and the V segment lost 0 bases, leaving 3 bases of the junction unmatched. Sequences were obtained from PBMCs. The rearrangement links TRBV9 to TRBJ2-7; 8 nucleotides agree with TRBD2. The clonotype comes from a woman younger than 30 in good health and CMV-seropositive. CDR3 loop: CASSVAASGSYEQYF. The CDR3 region has the DNA TGTGCCAGCAGCGTAGCGGCTAGCGGGTCCTACGAGCAGTACTTC.